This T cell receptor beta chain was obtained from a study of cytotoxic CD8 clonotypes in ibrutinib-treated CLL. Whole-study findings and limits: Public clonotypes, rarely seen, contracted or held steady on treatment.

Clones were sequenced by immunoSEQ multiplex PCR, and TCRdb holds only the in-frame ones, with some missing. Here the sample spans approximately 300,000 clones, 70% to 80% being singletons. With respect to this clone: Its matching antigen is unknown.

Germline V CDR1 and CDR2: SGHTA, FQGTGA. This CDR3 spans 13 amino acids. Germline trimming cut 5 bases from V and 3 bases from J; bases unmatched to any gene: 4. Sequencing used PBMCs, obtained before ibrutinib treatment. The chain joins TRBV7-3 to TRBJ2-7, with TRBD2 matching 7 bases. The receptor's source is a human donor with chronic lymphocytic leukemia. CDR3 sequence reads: CASSPSGGYEQYF. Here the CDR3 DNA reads TGTGCCAGCAGCCCATCGGGGGGCTACGAGCAGTACTTC.